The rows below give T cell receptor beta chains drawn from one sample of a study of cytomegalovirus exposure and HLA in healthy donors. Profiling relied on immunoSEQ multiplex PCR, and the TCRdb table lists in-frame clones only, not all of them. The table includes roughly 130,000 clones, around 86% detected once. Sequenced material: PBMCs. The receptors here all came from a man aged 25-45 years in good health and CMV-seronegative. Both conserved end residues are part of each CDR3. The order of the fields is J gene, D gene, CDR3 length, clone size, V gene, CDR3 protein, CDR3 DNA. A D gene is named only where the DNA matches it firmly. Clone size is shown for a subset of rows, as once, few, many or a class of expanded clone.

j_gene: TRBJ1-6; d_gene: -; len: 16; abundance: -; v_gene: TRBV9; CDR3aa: CASSPSSEGDDSPLHF; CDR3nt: TGTGCCAGCAGCCCTAGCTCCGAGGGGGATGATTCACCCCTCCACTTT
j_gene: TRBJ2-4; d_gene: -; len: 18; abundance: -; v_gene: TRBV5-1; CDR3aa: CASSLAGSLTRAKNIQYF; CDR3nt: TGCGCCAGCAGCTTGGCGGGGTCTCTAACGCGGGCCAAAAACATTCAGTACTTC
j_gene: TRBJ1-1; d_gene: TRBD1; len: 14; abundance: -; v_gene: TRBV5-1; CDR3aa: CASSLTGGATEAFF; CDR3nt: TGCGCCAGCAGCTTGACAGGGGGGGCGACTGAAGCTTTCTTT
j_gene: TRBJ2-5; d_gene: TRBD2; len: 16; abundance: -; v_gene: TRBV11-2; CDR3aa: CASSNLAGGTRETQYF; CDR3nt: TGTGCCAGCAGCAATCTAGCGGGGGGCACCAGGGAGACCCAGTACTTC
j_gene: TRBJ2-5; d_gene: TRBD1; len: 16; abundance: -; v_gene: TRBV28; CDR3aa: CASSSPLTGGIETQYF; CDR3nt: TGTGCCAGCAGCTCTCCCCTGACAGGGGGAATCGAGACCCAGTACTTC
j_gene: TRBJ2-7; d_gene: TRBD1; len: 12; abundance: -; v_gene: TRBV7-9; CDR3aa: CASSTETGRQYF; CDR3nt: TGTGCCAGCAGCACCGAGACAGGGCGGCAGTACTTC
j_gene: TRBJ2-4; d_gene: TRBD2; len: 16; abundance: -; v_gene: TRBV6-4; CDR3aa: CASNQPGLAGKNIQYF; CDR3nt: TGTGCCAGCAATCAACCGGGACTAGCGGGGAAAAACATTCAGTACTTC
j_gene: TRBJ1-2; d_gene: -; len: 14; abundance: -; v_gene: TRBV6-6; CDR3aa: CASSSYPGGYGYTF; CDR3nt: TGTGCCAGCAGCTCTTATCCCGGGGGCTATGGCTACACCTTC
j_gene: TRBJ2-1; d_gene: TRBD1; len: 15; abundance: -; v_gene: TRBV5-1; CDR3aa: CASGLGQGTYNEQFF; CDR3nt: TGCGCCAGCGGGTTGGGACAGGGGACCTACAATGAGCAGTTCTTC
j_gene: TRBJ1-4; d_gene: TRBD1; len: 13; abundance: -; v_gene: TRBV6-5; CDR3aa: CASSYSNRGQLFF; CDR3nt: TGTGCCAGCAGTTACTCAAACAGGGGGCAACTGTTTTTT
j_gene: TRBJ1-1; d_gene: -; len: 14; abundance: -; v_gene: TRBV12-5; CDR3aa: CASGLVTGSTEAFF; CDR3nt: TGTGCTAGTGGTTTGGTAACGGGGAGCACTGAAGCTTTCTTT
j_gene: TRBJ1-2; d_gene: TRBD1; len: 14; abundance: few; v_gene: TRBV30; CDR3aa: CAWSLGQGMGGYTF; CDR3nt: TGTGCCTGGAGTCTAGGACAGGGGATGGGTGGCTACACCTTC
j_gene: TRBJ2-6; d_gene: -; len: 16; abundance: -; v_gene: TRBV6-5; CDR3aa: CASSYVRGPGANVLTF; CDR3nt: TGTGCCAGCAGTTACGTCCGCGGCCCTGGGGCCAACGTCCTGACTTTC
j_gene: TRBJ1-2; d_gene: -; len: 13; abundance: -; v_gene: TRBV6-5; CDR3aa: CASSYSDSGGYTF; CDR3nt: TGTGCCAGCAGTTATAGTGACAGTGGGGGCTACACCTTC
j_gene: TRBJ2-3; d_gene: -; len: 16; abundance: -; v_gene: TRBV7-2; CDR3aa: CASRSRPRGTTDTQYF; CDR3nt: TGTGCCAGCCGTTCTCGTCCGCGGGGAACAACAGATACGCAGTATTTT
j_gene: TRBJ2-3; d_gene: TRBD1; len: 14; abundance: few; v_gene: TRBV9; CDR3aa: CASGSGGITDTQYF; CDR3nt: TGTGCCAGCGGCTCAGGGGGTATCACAGATACGCAGTATTTT
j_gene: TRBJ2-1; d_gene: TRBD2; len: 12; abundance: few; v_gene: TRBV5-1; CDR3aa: CASSFEAGEQFF; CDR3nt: TGCGCCAGCAGCTTTGAAGCGGGGGAGCAGTTCTTC
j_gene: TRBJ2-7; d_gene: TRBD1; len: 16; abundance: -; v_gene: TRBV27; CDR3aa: CASSAGTGGSSYEQYF; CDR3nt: TGTGCCAGCAGTGCCGGGACAGGGGGATCTTCCTACGAGCAGTACTTC
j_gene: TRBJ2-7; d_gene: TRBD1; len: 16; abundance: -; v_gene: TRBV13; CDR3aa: CASSLDSGTGENEQYF; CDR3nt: TGTGCCAGCAGCTTAGATTCCGGGACAGGGGAGAACGAGCAGTACTTC
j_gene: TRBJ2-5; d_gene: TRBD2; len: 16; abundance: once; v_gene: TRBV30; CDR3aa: CAWGAGLAGGQETQYF; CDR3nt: TGTGCCTGGGGGGCGGGGTTGGCGGGGGGGCAAGAGACCCAGTACTTC
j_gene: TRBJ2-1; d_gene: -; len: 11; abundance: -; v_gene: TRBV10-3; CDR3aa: CAITSTGSQFF; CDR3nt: TGTGCCATCACCTCTACAGGGTCGCAGTTCTTC
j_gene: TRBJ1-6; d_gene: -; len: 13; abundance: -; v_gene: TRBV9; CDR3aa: CASRRRSNSPLHF; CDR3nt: TGTGCCAGCAGAAGACGGAGCAATTCACCCCTCCACTTT
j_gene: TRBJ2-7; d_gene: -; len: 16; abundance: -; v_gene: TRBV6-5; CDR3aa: CASSYSMGADSYEQYF; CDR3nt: TGTGCCAGCAGTTACTCGATGGGAGCAGATTCCTACGAGCAGTACTTC
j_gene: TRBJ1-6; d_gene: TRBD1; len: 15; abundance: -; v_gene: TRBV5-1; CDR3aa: CASSLYRGTQSPLHF; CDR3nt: TGCGCCAGCAGCTTGTACAGGGGGACACAGTCACCCCTCCACTTT
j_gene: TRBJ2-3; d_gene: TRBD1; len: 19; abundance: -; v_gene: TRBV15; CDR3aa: CATSTEMPRQGVSTDTQYF; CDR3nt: TGTGCCACCAGTACTGAAATGCCCAGACAGGGGGTGAGCACAGATACGCAGTATTTT
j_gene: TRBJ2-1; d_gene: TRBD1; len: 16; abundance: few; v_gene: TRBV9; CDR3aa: CASSVVSGTGDNEQFF; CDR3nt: TGTGCCAGCAGCGTAGTGTCTGGGACAGGGGACAATGAGCAGTTCTTC
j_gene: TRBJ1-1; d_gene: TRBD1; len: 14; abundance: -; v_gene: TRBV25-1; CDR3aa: CASSGGQADTEAFF; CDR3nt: TGTGCCAGCAGTGGGGGACAGGCGGACACTGAAGCTTTCTTT
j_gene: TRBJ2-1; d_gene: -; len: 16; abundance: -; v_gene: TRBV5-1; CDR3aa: CASRETGTRSYNEQFF; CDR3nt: TGCGCCAGCAGGGAAACAGGGACCCGCTCCTACAATGAGCAGTTCTTC